This T cell receptor beta chain derives from a study of blood T cell repertoires in COVID-19. Study-level background: The United States, Italy and Spain supplied acute and convalescent COVID-19 samples. The cDNA or gDNA used as material had been derived from T cells, B-cell-depleted T cells, or PBMCs.

The CDR3 is made up of 15 amino acids. Deletions cut 7 bases from V and 3 bases from J, with 20 bases between. Germline V CDR1 and CDR2: SGHRS, YFSETQ. Authors' analysis steps: The authors estimated nucleated cell counts from reference gene primer amplification. The data were produced by immunoSEQ multiplex PCR, yet TCRdb's version contains in-frame clones alone and is incomplete. That table gives V, J and clone size, and the DNA gave D and trimming. The data hold under 350,000 clones, with 75% to 90% observed a single time. The sample consisted of peripheral blood. V and J are TRBV5-1 and TRBJ2-7, with D maybe TRBD2 (6 bases). The receptor's source is a man in his forties with acute or convalescent COVID-19. This CDR3 is CASSLRGTPYYEQYF. CDR3 nucleotides: TGCGCCAGCTCCCTCCGGGGGACCCCGTACTACGAGCAGTACTTC.